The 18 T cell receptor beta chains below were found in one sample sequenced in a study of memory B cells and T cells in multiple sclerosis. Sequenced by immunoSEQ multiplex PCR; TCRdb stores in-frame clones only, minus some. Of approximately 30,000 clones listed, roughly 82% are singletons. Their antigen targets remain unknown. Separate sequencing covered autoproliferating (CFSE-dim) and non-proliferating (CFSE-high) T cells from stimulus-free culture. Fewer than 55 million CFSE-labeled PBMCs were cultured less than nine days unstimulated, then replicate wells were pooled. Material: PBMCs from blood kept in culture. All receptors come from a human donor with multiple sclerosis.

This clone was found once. CDR3 bases: TGTGCCAGCAGCTTGGTGGCGGTCCAGGAGACCCAGTACTTC. Translating gives CASSLVAVQETQYF. The chain carries TRBV5-4 and TRBJ2-5; D not resolved. The CDR3 is 14 amino acids. Per germline, CDR1 SGHNT and CDR2 YYREEE (reference sequence). V was shortened by 0 bases and J by 5 bases, with 11 bases between the two germline ends.

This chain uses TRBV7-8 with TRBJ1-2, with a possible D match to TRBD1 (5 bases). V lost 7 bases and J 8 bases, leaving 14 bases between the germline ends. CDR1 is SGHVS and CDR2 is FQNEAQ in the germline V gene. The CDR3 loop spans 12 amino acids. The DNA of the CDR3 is TGTGCCAGCACCCAAGCGGGGGAAGGCTACACCTTC. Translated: CASTQAGEGYTF.

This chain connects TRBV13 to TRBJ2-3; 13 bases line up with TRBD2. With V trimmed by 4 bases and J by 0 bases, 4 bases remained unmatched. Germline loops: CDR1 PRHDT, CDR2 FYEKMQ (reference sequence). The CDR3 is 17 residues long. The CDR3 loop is CASSSGTSGESTDTQYF. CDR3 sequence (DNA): TGTGCCAGCAGCTCCGGGACTAGCGGGGAGAGCACAGATACGCAGTATTTT.

The DNA for the CDR3 is TGTGCCAGCTCACCACAGGGGGCGCTGGCTAACACTGAAGCTTTCTTT. The encoded protein is CASSPQGALANTEAFF. The chain employs TRBV18 and TRBJ1-1; 7 bases fit TRBD1. Per germline, CDR1 KGHSH and CDR2 LQKENI. There are 16 residues in the CDR3. Trimming at V came to 1 base and at J to 2 bases, leaving 7 bases not matched to a gene.

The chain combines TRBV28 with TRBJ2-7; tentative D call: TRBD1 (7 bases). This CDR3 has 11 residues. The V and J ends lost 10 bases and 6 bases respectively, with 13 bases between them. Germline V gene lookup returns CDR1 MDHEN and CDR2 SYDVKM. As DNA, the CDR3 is TGTGCCACCAGGGGGGCCCCCGAGCAGTACTTC. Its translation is CATRGAPEQYF.

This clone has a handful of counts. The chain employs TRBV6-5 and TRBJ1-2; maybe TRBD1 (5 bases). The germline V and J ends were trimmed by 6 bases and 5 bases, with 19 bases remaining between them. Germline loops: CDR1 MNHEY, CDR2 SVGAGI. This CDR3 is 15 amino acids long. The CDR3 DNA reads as TGTGCCAGCAGAACCCCGCCGGGGCCGGGATATGGCTACACCTTC. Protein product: CASRTPPGPGYGYTF.

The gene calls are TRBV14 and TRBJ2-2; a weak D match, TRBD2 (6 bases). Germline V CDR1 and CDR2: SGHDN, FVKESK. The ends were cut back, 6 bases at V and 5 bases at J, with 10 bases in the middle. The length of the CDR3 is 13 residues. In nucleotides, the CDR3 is TGTGCCAGCAGAGTCGGAGGGACCGGGGAGCTGTTTTTT. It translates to CASRVGGTGELFF.

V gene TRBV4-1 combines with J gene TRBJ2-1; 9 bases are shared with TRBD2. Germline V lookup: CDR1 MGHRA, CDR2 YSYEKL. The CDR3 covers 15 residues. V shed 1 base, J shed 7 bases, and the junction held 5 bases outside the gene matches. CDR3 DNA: TGCGCCAGCAGCCAAGGAGCGGGAGGTATAAATGAGCAGTTCTTC. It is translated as CASSQGAGGINEQFF.

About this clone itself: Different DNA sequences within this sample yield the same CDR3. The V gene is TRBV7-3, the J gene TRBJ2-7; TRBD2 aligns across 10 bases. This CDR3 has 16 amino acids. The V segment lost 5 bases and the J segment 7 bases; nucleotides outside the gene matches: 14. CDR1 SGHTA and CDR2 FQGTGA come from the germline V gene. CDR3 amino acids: CASSPEESGGVSEQYF. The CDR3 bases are TGTGCCAGCAGCCCAGAGGAGAGCGGGGGGGTGAGTGAGCAGTACTTC. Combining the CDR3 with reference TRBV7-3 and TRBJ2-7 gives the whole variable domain GAGVSQTPSNKVTEKGKYVELRCDPISGHTALYWYRQSLGQGPEFLIYFQGTGAADDSGLPNDRFFAVRPEGSVSTLKIQRTERGDSAVYLCASSPEESGGVSEQYFGPGTRLTVT.

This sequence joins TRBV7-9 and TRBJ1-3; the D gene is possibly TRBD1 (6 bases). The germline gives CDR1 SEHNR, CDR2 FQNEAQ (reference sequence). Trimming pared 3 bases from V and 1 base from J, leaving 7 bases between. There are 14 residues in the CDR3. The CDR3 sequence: CASSFQGSGNTIYF. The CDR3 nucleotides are TGTGCCAGCAGCTTCCAGGGGTCTGGAAACACCATATATTTT.

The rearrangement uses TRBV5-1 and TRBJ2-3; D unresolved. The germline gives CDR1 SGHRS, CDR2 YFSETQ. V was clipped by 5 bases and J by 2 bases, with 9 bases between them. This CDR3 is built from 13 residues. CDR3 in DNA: TGCGCCAGCAGTAAGGTTTTCACAGATACGCAGTATTTT. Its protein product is CASSKVFTDTQYF.

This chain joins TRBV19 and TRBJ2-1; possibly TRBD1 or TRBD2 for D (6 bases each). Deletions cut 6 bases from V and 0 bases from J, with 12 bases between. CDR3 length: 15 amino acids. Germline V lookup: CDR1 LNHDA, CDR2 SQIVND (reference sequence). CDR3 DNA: TGTGCCAGTAGCCTCGGGGGCAGCTCCTACAATGAGCAGTTCTTC. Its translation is CASSLGGSSYNEQFF.

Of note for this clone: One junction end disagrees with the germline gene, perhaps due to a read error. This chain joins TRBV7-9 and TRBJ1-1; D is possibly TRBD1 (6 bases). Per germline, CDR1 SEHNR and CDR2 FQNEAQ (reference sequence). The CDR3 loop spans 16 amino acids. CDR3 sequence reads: CASSLGGGRGGTEAFF. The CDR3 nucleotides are TGTGCCAGCAGCTTAGGAGGGGGGCGCGGGGGCACTGAAGCCTTCTTT.

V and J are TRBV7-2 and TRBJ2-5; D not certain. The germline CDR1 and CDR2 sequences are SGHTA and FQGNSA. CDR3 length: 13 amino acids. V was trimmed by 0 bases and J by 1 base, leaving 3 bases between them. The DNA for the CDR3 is TGTGCCAGCAGCTTAGCAAGCCAAGAGACCCAGTACTTC. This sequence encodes CASSLASQETQYF.

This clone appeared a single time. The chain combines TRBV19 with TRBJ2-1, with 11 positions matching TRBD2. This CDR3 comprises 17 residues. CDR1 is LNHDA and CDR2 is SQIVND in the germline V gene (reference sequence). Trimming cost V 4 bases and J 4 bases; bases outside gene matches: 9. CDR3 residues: CASSTTSLAGGYNEQFF. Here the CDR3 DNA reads TGTGCCAGTAGTACTACTTCTCTAGCGGGAGGATACAATGAGCAGTTCTTC.

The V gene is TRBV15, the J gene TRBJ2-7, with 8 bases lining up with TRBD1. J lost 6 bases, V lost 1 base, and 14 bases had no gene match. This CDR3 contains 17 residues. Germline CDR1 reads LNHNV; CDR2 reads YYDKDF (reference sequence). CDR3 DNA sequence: TGTGCCACCAGCAGAGGGGCCGGGACAGGCGAGTGGGCCGAGCAGTACTTC. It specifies CATSRGAGTGEWAEQYF.

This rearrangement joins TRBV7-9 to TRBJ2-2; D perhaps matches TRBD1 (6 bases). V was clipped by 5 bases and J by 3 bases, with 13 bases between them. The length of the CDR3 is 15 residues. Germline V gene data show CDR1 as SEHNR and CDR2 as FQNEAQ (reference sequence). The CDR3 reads CASSPHRAYTGELFF. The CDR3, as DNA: TGTGCCAGCAGCCCGCACAGGGCTTACACCGGGGAGCTGTTTTTT.

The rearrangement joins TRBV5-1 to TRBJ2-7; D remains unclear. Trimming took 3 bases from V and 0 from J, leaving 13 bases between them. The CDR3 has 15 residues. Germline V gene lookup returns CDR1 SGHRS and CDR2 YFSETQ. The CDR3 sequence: CASSSETVPSYEQYF. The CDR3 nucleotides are TGCGCCAGCAGCTCCGAGACCGTCCCCTCCTACGAGCAGTACTTC. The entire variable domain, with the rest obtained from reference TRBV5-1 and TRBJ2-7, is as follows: KAGVTQTPRYLIKTRGQQVTLSCSPISGHRSVSWYQQTPGQGLQFLFEYFSETQRNKGNFPGRFSGRQFSNSRSEMNVSTLELGDSALYLCASSSETVPSYEQYFGPGTRLTVT.